The rows below give T cell receptor beta chains drawn from one sample of a study of T cells in Graves' hyperthyroidism and ophthalmopathy. TCRdb reprocessed the multiplex PCR reads via MiXCR and lists one record per CDR3 protein. The table shows 300,000 to 500,000 distinct CDR3 sequences, with 15% occurring only once. Sample: blood. Receptors were obtained from a woman aged 25-40 years with Graves' hyperthyroidism. CDR3s include the opening cysteine and the closing phenylalanine or tryptophan. D genes are given only for firm matches. Only some rows state a clone size, as once, few, many or a class for expanded clones.

cdr3_length,j_call,clone_size,v_call,d_call,cdr3_nt,cdr3_aa
16,TRBJ2-3,-,TRBV20-1,-,TGCAGTGCTCGGAAACAGGGTTTGGTTAGGGCAGATACGCAGTATTTT,CSARKQGLVRADTQYF
14,TRBJ2-7,many,TRBV5-1,TRBD2,TGCGCCAGCACCACCGGGACTAGCGGGAACGAGCAGTACTTC,CASTTGTSGNEQYF
15,TRBJ2-1,many,TRBV20-1,TRBD2,TGCAGTGCAAAACAGGGGACTAGCGGAAACAATGAGCAGTTCTTC,CSAKQGTSGNNEQFF
14,TRBJ2-7,-,TRBV15,-,TGTGCCACCAGCAGAGGGTCAGGCGGGCACGAGCAGTACTTC,CATSRGSGGHEQYF
17,TRBJ2-5,many,TRBV28,TRBD2,TGTGCCAGCAGTTCTGTAGCGGGAGGGCCAGGAGGAGAGACCCAGTACTTC,CASSSVAGGPGGETQYF
14,TRBJ1-1,few,TRBV11-2,-,TGTGCCAGCAGCTTAGTTTCGGGCAGGGCTGAAGCTTTCTTT,CASSLVSGRAEAFF
15,TRBJ2-1,-,TRBV9,TRBD2,TGTGCCAGCAGCGCGACTAGCGGAGACTACAATGAGCAGTTCTTC,CASSATSGDYNEQFF
12,TRBJ2-7,many,TRBV7-9,-,TGTGCCAGCAGTTCTGACCGCTACGAGCAGTACTTC,CASSSDRYEQYF
12,TRBJ2-2,-,TRBV20-1,-,TGCAGTGCTAGAGTAGTCGCCGGGGAGCTGTTTTTT,CSARVVAGELFF
15,TRBJ1-4,-,TRBV4-1,-,TGCGCCAGCAGCCAAGTCGACACCGATAATGAAAAACTGTTTTTT,CASSQVDTDNEKLFF
16,TRBJ2-5,few,TRBV19,-,TGTGCCAGTAGTATTGTCTTGTGGGAGCTGGCAGAGACCCAGTACTTC,CASSIVLWELAETQYF
13,TRBJ1-5,-,TRBV12-3/TRBV12-4,-,TGTGCCAGCAGTTATTATAGCAATCAGCCCCAGCATTTT,CASSYYSNQPQHF
12,TRBJ2-7,few,TRBV29-1,-,TGCAGCGTTGTCGACAGTTACTACGAGCAGTACTTC,CSVVDSYYEQYF
19,TRBJ2-4,few,TRBV3-1,TRBD2,TGTGCCAGCAGCCCCACAACCTCTAGCGGGAGTGGAGCCAAAAACATTCAGTACTTC,CASSPTTSSGSGAKNIQYF
18,TRBJ1-4,-,TRBV9,-,TGTGCCAGCAGCGTACGGGCAGCGGCAGTTGCAACTAATGAAAAACTGTTTTTT,CASSVRAAAVATNEKLFF
14,TRBJ1-1,many,TRBV29-1,TRBD1,TGCAGCGCTAGGACAGGGGGCTCGAACACTGAAGCTTTCTTT,CSARTGGSNTEAFF
15,TRBJ1-2,few,TRBV28,-,-,CASSLGFGGGNPGTF
16,TRBJ1-4,few,TRBV20-1,TRBD1,TGCAGTGCAAGGGGCAGGGGGCAGGGAACTAATGAAAAACTGTTTTTT,CSARGRGQGTNEKLFF
13,TRBJ2-3,once,TRBV12-3/TRBV12-4,-,TGTGCCAGCAGTTTCGGAGGCACAGGTACGCAGTATTTT,CASSFGGTGTQYF